This T cell receptor beta chain emerged from a study of CD4 and CD8 cells across lung adenocarcinoma regions. Samples came from patients with localized non-small cell lung adenocarcinoma. TCRdb re-derived calls from the PCR reads in MiXCR, one entry per CDR3 protein. Of 2,300 or so distinct CDR3 sequences listed, 65% to 70% are singletons. Germline V gene sequence: CDR1 MNHNS, CDR2 SASEGT. The CDR3 spans 17 residues. Trimming stripped 1 base from V and 2 bases from J, with 15 bases between. Specimen: CD4+ T cells from the center of a lung tumor. The V call is TRBV6-1, the J call TRBJ2-1; tentative D call: TRBD2 (6 bases). The clonotype originates from a female donor with lung adenocarcinoma. The CD4 and CD8 labels of this study may be unreliable. CDR3 DNA sequence: TGTGCCAGCAGTGAAGGCGGGGTGGCGGGGACCTACAATGAGCAGTTCTTC. This encodes CASSEGGVAGTYNEQFF.